Following are 5 T cell receptor beta chains from one sample sequenced in a study of blood T cell repertoires in COVID-19. Only in-frame clones appear in the TCRdb table, and some are missing; sequencing was by immunoSEQ multiplex PCR. The sample yields some 330,000 clones, under 85% seen once. Sequences were obtained from PBMCs or T cells enriched from blood (not recorded which). These receptors were collected from a woman between 50 and 59 years old who had recovered from COVID-19.

The chain recombines TRBV19 with TRBJ2-7; 11 nucleotides line up with TRBD2. The CDR3 contains 15 residues. Trimming cost V 5 bases and J 4 bases; bases outside gene matches: 7. CDR1 is LNHDA and CDR2 is SQIVND in the germline V gene (reference sequence). This CDR3 reads CASSLVLAGEYEQYF. CDR3 nucleotides: TGTGCCAGTAGTCTAGTACTAGCGGGAGAGTACGAGCAGTACTTC.

The gene calls are TRBV18 and TRBJ1-2; no clear D gene. Germline CDR1 reads KGHSH; CDR2 reads LQKENI. The CDR3 covers 16 residues. With 2 bases removed from V and 0 bases from J, the gap between germline ends came to 13 bases. The CDR3 is CASSPARGPPNYGYTF. The CDR3 DNA reads as TGTGCCAGCTCACCAGCCCGAGGGCCCCCTAACTATGGCTACACCTTC.

The rearrangement uses TRBV7-9 and TRBJ1-2; possible D gene TRBD1, 6 bases. This CDR3 contains 17 residues. Between the trimmed V and J ends, which lost 4 bases and 4 bases, there was a span of 22 bases. Germline V gene lookup returns CDR1 SEHNR and CDR2 FQNEAQ (reference sequence). For the CDR3, the DNA is TGTGCCAGCAGCTCCCTTCGGTTCGACAGGTCGATCTATGGCTACACCTTC. It specifies CASSSLRFDRSIYGYTF.

The rearrangement joins TRBV6-1 to TRBJ2-3; 9 positions match TRBD2. Trimming cost V 4 bases and J 4 bases; bases outside gene matches: 9. The CDR3 consists of 16 residues. Per germline, CDR1 MNHNS and CDR2 SASEGT. The CDR3 spells CASSGRGGAFADTQYF. Written as DNA, the CDR3 is TGTGCCAGCAGTGGCCGCGGGGGGGCCTTCGCAGATACGCAGTATTTT.

The chain links TRBV30 to TRBJ2-7; a possible D gene is TRBD1 (6 bases). The CDR3 has 14 residues. Germline values: CDR1 GTSNPN, CDR2 SVGIG (reference sequence). V shed 0 bases and J shed 3 bases, with 12 bases lying between them. CDR3 protein: CAWSVTGLYYEQYF. As DNA, the CDR3 is TGTGCCTGGAGTGTGACAGGTTTGTACTACGAGCAGTACTTC.